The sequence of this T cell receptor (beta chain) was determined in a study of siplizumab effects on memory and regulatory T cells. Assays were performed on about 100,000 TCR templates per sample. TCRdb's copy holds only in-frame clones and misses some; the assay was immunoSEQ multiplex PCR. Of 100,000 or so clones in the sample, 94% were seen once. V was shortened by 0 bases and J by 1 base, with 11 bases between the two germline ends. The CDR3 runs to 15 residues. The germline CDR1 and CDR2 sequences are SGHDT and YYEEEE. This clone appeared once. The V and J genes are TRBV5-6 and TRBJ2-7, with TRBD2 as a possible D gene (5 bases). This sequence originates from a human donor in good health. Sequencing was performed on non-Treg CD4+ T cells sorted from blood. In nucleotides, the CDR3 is TGTGCCAGCAGCTTGGGGCGGGTTACGTCCTACGAGCAGTACTTC. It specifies CASSLGRVTSYEQYF.